Below, 28 T cell receptor beta chains from the same sample are listed, as sequenced in a study of T cells expressing NK-cell markers. Each CDR3 protein gets one entry in TCRdb, which reprocessed the 5' RACE reads and gives no DNA. Its listing shows some 600,000 distinct CDR3 sequences. The sequencing input was blood T cells: a sorted CD56 or NKG2C T cell subset, CD4+ or CD8+ T cells, or bulk PBMC T cells (not recorded which). Source of these receptors: a man aged 18 to 35 in good health.

The genes are TRBV4-3 and TRBJ1-2; TCRdb indicates TRBD1, and absent DNA this call remains unverified. The CDR3 is 16 amino acids. Looked up from germline, CDR1 is LGHNA and CDR2 is YSLEER. CDR3 region: CASSQESGKANYGYTF.

This sequence joins TRBV7-8 and TRBJ2-5; TCRdb gives TRBD1 as the D gene, but with no DNA this cannot be confirmed. From germline, CDR1 is SGHVS and CDR2 FQNEAQ. The CDR3 extends over 14 amino acids. CDR3: CASDRGPLQETQYF.

This rearrangement joins TRBV7-6 to TRBJ2-1; no DNA is available, so the TRBD1 call from TCRdb remains unchecked. This CDR3 spans 16 amino acids. Germline values: CDR1 SGHVS, CDR2 FNYEAQ. The CDR3 loop reads CASSLVASGGKNEQFF.

The genes are TRBV4-1 and TRBJ2-1; TCRdb picks TRBD1, but there is no DNA to check that call. Germline-derived CDR1 and CDR2 are MGHRA and YSYEKL. This CDR3 contains 18 residues. The CDR3: CASSPDALSGDRRNEQFF.

The chain uses TRBV20-1 and TRBJ2-3; TCRdb names TRBD2, which stays unverified in the absence of DNA. Germline V gene sequence: CDR1 DFQATT, CDR2 SNEGSKA (reference sequence). The CDR3 has 13 residues. The CDR3 reads CSAPKGRADTQYF.

The chain is built from TRBV7-9 and TRBJ2-3; the TRBD1 assignment by TCRdb is unverifiable without DNA. Germline CDR1 SEHNR, CDR2 FQNEAQ (reference sequence). This CDR3 is 15 amino acids long. CDR3 sequence reads: CASGRWQGGTDTQYF.

This chain links TRBV28 with TRBJ2-7; TCRdb lists TRBD2, though no DNA is available to test this call. In germline, CDR1 is MDHEN, CDR2 SYDVKM. The CDR3 spans 16 residues. The CDR3 protein is CASSPLGEGSLYEQYF.

This sequence joins TRBV20-1 and TRBJ2-2; lacking DNA, the TRBD2 call made by TCRdb goes unchecked. The V gene's germline CDR1 is DFQATT and CDR2 SNEGSKA (reference sequence). The length of the CDR3 is 15 residues. Here the CDR3 reads CSARAGFQGTGELFF.

The chain links TRBV6-1 to TRBJ2-3; TCRdb's assignment of TRBD2 cannot be checked, as there is no DNA. Germline CDR1 MNHNS, CDR2 SASEGT. This CDR3 spans 17 amino acids. CDR3 in amino acids: CASYGGGTSGIMGTQYF.

The chain joins TRBV29-1 to TRBJ1-2; TCRdb proposes TRBD1, but this gene call is untestable without DNA. The CDR3 contains 12 residues. Looked up from germline, CDR1 is SQVTM and CDR2 is ANQGSEA. CDR3 sequence: CSAWTGPYGYTF.

This chain uses TRBV29-1 with TRBJ1-5. CDR1 SQVTM and CDR2 ANQGSEA come from the germline V gene. The CDR3 length is 14 residues. The CDR3 spells CSVLVQVGNQPQHF.

The chain is built from TRBV7-8 and TRBJ2-1; TCRdb's D call of TRBD2 is untestable without DNA. CDR1 and CDR2 (germline): SGHVS, FQNEAQ. CDR3 length: 15 residues. The CDR3 loop is CASIQRRGRDNEQFF.

The chain links TRBV19 to TRBJ1-2. The V gene's germline CDR1 is LNHDA and CDR2 SQIVND (reference sequence). This CDR3 comprises 13 residues. Here the CDR3 reads CASSIGTLMGYTF.

This sequence joins TRBV12-3 or TRBV12-4 and TRBJ1-1; TCRdb names TRBD1, which stays unverified in the absence of DNA. This CDR3 is built from 15 residues. This CDR3 reads CASSLDRAVNTEAFF.

The rearrangement joins TRBV12-5 to TRBJ1-5; TCRdb selects TRBD1, and the lack of DNA leaves this call unchecked. The CDR3 is 14 residues long. In germline, CDR1 is LGHNT, CDR2 FRNRAP. CDR3: CASGLDRGNQPQHF.

This chain links TRBV15 with TRBJ1-1. This CDR3 contains 14 residues. Germline loops: CDR1 LNHNV, CDR2 YYDKDF (reference sequence). The CDR3: CATSSEIWGTEAFF.

The J gene is TRBJ2-2, the V gene TRBV12-3 or TRBV12-4; TCRdb reports TRBD2, a call that lacks DNA to check it against. CDR3 length: 11 residues. The CDR3 sequence: CATLDYGELFF.

The chain has TRBV12-3 or TRBV12-4 and TRBJ2-1; TCRdb returns TRBD2, unconfirmable since there is no DNA. This CDR3 has 13 residues. This chain's CDR3 is CASQAGVDNEQFF.

V is TRBV7-2 and J is TRBJ2-7; TCRdb returns TRBD2, unconfirmable since there is no DNA. The germline gives CDR1 SGHTA, CDR2 FQGNSA. The CDR3 is made up of 14 amino acids. CDR3 in amino acids: CASSSTSGTSEQYF.

The J gene is TRBJ1-6, the V gene TRBV6-5. Germline lookup yields CDR1 MNHEY and CDR2 SVGAGI. The CDR3 is 18 residues long. CDR3 amino acids: CASSYSGPKSSYNSPLHF.

The chain joins TRBV24-1 to TRBJ2-3; with no DNA, the TCRdb D assignment of TRBD2 cannot be verified. This CDR3 is built from 16 residues. Per germline, CDR1 KGHDR and CDR2 SFDVKD. The CDR3 loop is CATSDHGLPHTDTQYF.

This rearrangement joins TRBV12-3 or TRBV12-4 to TRBJ2-5. The CDR3 covers 12 residues. CDR3 in amino acids: CASSLTLNNQYF.

The V gene is TRBV12-3 or TRBV12-4, the J gene TRBJ2-3. The CDR3 runs 13 residues. CDR3 in amino acids: CASSFSRWDTQYF.

The chain has TRBV4-3 and TRBJ2-3; TCRdb calls TRBD2, which cannot be checked without DNA. This CDR3 contains 16 residues. Germline V gene lookup returns CDR1 LGHNA and CDR2 YSLEER. CDR3: CASSSGTSGRADTQYF.

V usage is TRBV6-1 and J usage is TRBJ2-5; TCRdb's D gene call, TRBD1, goes unchecked for lack of DNA. CDR3 length: 14 residues. Germline V CDR1 and CDR2: MNHNS, SASEGT. CDR3 sequence: CASSRDRARETQYF.

The J gene is TRBJ2-1, the V gene TRBV30; absent DNA, TCRdb's TRBD2 call cannot be checked. The CDR3 is made up of 14 amino acids. Germline V CDR1 and CDR2: GTSNPN, SVGIG (reference sequence). CDR3 region: CAWRPGLAHNEQFF.

The gene calls are TRBV24-1 and TRBJ2-1; TCRdb indicates TRBD2, and absent DNA this call remains unverified. The CDR3 totals 17 residues. CDR1 and CDR2 (germline): KGHDR, SFDVKD. This CDR3 is CATSDLPGREGYNEQFF.

This chain uses TRBV20-1 with TRBJ1-1; lacking DNA, the TRBD1 call made by TCRdb goes unchecked. The CDR3 totals 14 residues. Germline CDR1 reads DFQATT; CDR2 reads SNEGSKA (reference sequence). The CDR3 loop is CSARLSGRNTEAFF.